The T cell receptor (beta chain) described here comes from a study of tumor-infiltrating lymphocytes in primary liver carcinoma. Across the study: Surgical resection was the treatment these patients received for primary liver carcinoma. Productive TCRbeta read yields ran from roughly 3.6 to 7.1 million per sample and were similar between tissues.

TCR beta cDNA was reverse-transcribed from roughly 520 ng of total RNA. The reaction used a constant-region primer and ProtoScript II reverse transcriptase. What produced the TCR beta libraries was three nested multiplex PCR rounds using slightly modified ARM-PCR. TRBV1-TRBV30 forward primers paired with a C-beta reverse primer were used in the first two PCR rounds, which ran about 11 cycles each. A single record per CDR3 protein comes from TCRdb applying MiXCR to the multiplex PCR reads. The sample lists nearly 200,000 distinct CDR3 sequences, approximately 65% occurring once. Blood RNA originated from unsorted whole blood, with germline DNA additionally extracted. It was before surgery that approximately 4 milliliters of peripheral blood were collected. V lost 5 bases and J 9 bases, leaving 20 bases between the germline ends. CDR1 SQVTM and CDR2 ANQGSEA come from the germline V gene. The CDR3 is 13 residues long.

Source material: peripheral blood. The rearrangement uses TRBV29-1 and TRBJ2-7, with a weak D call TRBD2 (5 bases). The source of this sequence is a woman in her fifties or sixties with primary liver carcinoma and hepatitis B virus infection. In DNA form, the CDR3 reads TGCAGCGTTAAACATCCCGGAGGTATGTGGCAGTACTTC. It encodes CSVKHPGGMWQYF.